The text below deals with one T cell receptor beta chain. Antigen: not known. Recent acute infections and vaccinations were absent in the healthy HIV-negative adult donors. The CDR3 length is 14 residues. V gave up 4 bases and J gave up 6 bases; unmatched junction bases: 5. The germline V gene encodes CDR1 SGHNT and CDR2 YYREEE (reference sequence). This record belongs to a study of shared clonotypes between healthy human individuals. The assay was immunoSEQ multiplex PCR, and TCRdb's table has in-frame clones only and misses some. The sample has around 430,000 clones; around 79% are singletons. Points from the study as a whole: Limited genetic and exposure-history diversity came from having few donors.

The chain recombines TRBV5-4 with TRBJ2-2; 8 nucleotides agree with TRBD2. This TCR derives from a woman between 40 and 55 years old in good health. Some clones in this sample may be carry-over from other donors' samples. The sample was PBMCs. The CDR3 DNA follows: TGTGCCAGCAGCCCCGGGGGGGGGTCCGGGGAGCTGTTTTTT. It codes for CASSPGGGSGELFF.